This TCR beta chain stems from a study of blood T cell repertoires in COVID-19. The V and J ends lost 1 base and 7 bases respectively, with 8 bases between them. CDR3 length equals 13 residues. Germline assignment: CDR1 GTSNPN and CDR2 SVGIG (reference sequence). Profiling relied on immunoSEQ multiplex PCR, and the TCRdb table lists in-frame clones only, not all of them. Among some 250,000 clones listed, approximately 85% were seen once. The study recruited people aged about 18 to 89 years across about 25 US areas. Which cohort a participant joined came from the clinical history participants gave. Source material: PBMCs or T cells enriched from blood (not recorded which). This TCR was sampled from a woman aged 50 to 60 who had recovered from COVID-19. The chain combines TRBV30 with TRBJ1-6; D possibly corresponds to TRBD1 (5 bases). The DNA for the CDR3 is TGTGCCTGGAGTGCTCAGGGCAATTCACCCCTCCACTTT. Protein: CAWSAQGNSPLHF.